A single T cell receptor beta chain is shown here with its context. Ten or more counts support this clonotype. Its antigen is currently not known. Base qualities are not provided; no much larger clone lies one nucleotide away. This sample was taken from a study of CD8 T cells in ankylosing spondylitis (dated by TCRdb to the late 2010s). Background on the whole study: T cell receptor beta repertoires were profiled in healthy donors and ankylosing spondylitis patients so that disease-linked TCR variants could be found. The full study cohort was made up of about two dozen ankylosing spondylitis patients and approximately 100 healthy donors. Peripheral blood samples were taken, and synovial fluid was additionally collected from ankylosing spondylitis patients. Results the study describes overall, beyond this receptor: Blood from ankylosing spondylitis patients appeared to be characterized by a TCR beta motif made up of several highly homologous amino acid variants. Some TCR beta motif variants had previously been reported in synovial fluid and blood of reactive arthritis patients, which suggested common disease-initiation mechanisms. The disease-linked clones were reported as significantly enriched in matched synovial fluid samples from ankylosing spondylitis patients. In peripheral blood, the disease-linked clones were found at relatively low frequencies and had a CD8+ phenotype.

The CDR3 goes from the cysteine to the phenylalanine over 14 residues. The only DNA kept is the CDR3, 42 bases in frame from the first base. V loses 7 bases of germline sequence and J loses 2 bases, and the interval between the two ends is 15 bases. CDR1 and CDR2 are drawn from the germline V gene: ENHRY, SYGVKD. Sequencing used an Illumina HiSeq 2500. Quantitative 5'-RACE with molecular barcodes was the method used to prepare the TCR beta libraries. As for the authors' bioinformatics: A new computational method based on a probabilistic model of VDJ rearrangement was used to identify disease-linked TCR variants. Through fastp at Q25 and MiXCR, TCRdb rebuilt clones from the public reads, retaining in-frame beta chains. Here each entry gathers all rows of one CDR3 protein and keeps the most common genes and DNA. None of the V and J calls come from the authors' own analysis; TCRdb made them. This sample comprises 220,000 or so distinct CDR3 sequences, approximately 10% of them detected only once. The ten largest clones represent 21% of the sample.

This chain joins TRBV10-3 to TRBJ2-7; perhaps TRBD2 is the D gene, with 7 bases matching. Sequenced material: blood, either unsorted or a sorted T cell fraction (not recorded which). The TCR originated in a male donor with ankylosing spondylitis or in good health (not recorded which). The nucleotides are TGTGCCATCACCCCGGGGGGCCGTACCTACGAGCAGTACTTC. Its coded protein is CAITPGGRTYEQYF.